This entry describes one T cell receptor beta chain. Its antigen remains undetermined. Base qualities are not recorded, but no much larger clone differs from it by a single base. The data are from a study of T cell responses to AZD1222 COVID-19 vaccine (dated by TCRdb to about 2021). In the study overall: A total of under 250 trial participants underwent TCR sequencing, of whom roughly 210 had received two doses of AZD1222 and some 25 had received two doses of the MenACWY control vaccine. Enrollment into the trials was organized by age into subgroups of 18-55, 56-69 and 70-plus years, and those subgroups contained roughly 150, 30 and 60 TCR-sequenced participants, respectively.

General findings and caveats noted by the study authors: Reportedly, almost half of the unique spike-specific TCRs recognized epitopes lying outside the regions that are mutated in the B.1.351 and B.1.1.7 variants. The vaccine-associated CD4 TCRs covered the entire spike protein, and the dominant responses fell in regions 160-218 and 743-854. Because no day 14 peak-response samples were available, the repertoires could be characterized only after the peak T cell response. Participants were mostly white British and included more females than males, and it was suggested by the authors that clonal diversity may have been underestimated. Spike-specific TCR breadth and depth rose significantly after two AZD1222 doses compared with day 0 and with MenACWY recipients. Conclusions about previously exposed vaccinees were limited because only six AZD1222 recipients were SARS-CoV-2 seropositive at baseline. In the small 56-69-year group, the increase in depth fell short of significance, most likely because of low power.

The time point label on this specimen signifies: baseline before first vaccination. Interpreted using the paper, the treatment or condition label stands for: meningococcal conjugate vaccine given as trial control. Vaccinee samples were obtained from the UK trials COV001 and COV002, which included a single-blind randomized controlled phase 2/3 trial of AZD1222 (ChAdOx1 nCoV-19) in healthy adults. For TCRbeta chain sequencing, PBMC samples from trial participants were taken at day 0 and at day 28 after the second dose. Looking up the germline V gene yields CDR1 ENHRY and CDR2 SYGVKD. Ends trimmed: V by 3 bases, J by 6 bases; bases unmatched to a gene: 5. Reading from cysteine to phenylalanine, the CDR3 counts 14 amino acids. Only the CDR3 part of the read is kept: 42 bases, read in frame from the first base. The CDR3 regions of human TCRbeta chains were analyzed by immunosequencing. The published analysis was carried out like this. Repertoire TCRs were checked for matches against a reference library of SARS-CoV-2-specific TCRs that had been generated using the MIRA antigen-specificity platform. Breadth was defined as the fraction of unique TCRs that were SARS-CoV-2-associated, and depth was defined as the fraction of total T cells that were SARS-CoV-2-associated. Each spike-specific TCR was assigned to its reactive spike region and to a CD4 or CD8 class using the MIRA data. Log10-transformed breadth and depth values were compared by one-way ANOVA with Sidak's multiple comparisons tests. TCRdb took over this immuneACCESS table, retaining in-frame rearrangements with V and J assigned. Such tables are incomplete; in checked studies, under half of the missing clones stem from an unresolved V gene, and the remainder is unexplained. V and J calls and clone size are as listed in that table; D and trimming were resolved from the DNA. For this sample the table gives roughly 150,000 clones, of which roughly 88% were detected only once. About 3.4% of the sample lies in the top ten.

This TCR came from an adult in good health. The rearrangement combines TRBV10-3 with TRBJ1-1, and 9 junction bases match TRBD1. The input for sequencing was peripheral blood, taken on day 0 of MenACWY control vaccination. The CDR3 loop reads CAISDLDRGSEAFF. The sequenced DNA: TGTGCCATCAGTGATTTGGACAGGGGTTCTGAAGCTTTCTTT.